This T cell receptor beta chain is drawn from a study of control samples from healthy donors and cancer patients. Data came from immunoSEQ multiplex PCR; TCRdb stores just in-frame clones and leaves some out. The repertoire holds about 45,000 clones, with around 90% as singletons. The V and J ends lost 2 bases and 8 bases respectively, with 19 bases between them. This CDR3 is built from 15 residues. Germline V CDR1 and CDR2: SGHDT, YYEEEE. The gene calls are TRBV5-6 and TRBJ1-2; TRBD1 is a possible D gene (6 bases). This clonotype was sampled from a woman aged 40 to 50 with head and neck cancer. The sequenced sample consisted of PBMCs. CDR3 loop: CASSFRDKESGGYTF. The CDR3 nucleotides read TGTGCCAGCAGCTTTAGGGACAAGGAGTCGGGCGGCTACACCTTC. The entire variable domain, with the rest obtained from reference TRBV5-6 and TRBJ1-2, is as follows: DAGVTQSPTHLIKTRGQQVTLRCSPKSGHDTVSWYQQALGQGPQFIFQYYEEEERQRGNFPDRFSGHQFPNYSSELNVNALLLGDSALYLCASSFRDKESGGYTFGSGTRLTVV.